Listed below are T cell receptor beta chains from one sample, sequenced in a study of T-cell reconstitution after alpha-beta-depleted transplantation in children. Via MiXCR, TCRdb re-called the PCR reads, giving one row per CDR3 protein. The repertoire consists of around 600,000 distinct CDR3 sequences, with roughly a tenth occurring once and the leading ten covering less than 4.5%. The sequenced sample was PBMCs from the stem cell graft donor, obtained from the stem cell graft. Receptors were obtained from a human donor who donated a stem cell graft to a child with acute myeloid leukemia. Both conserved end residues are part of each CDR3. D genes are given only for firm matches. Expanded clones are given a class, and other clones once, few, many or no size at all.

j_call | v_call | d_call | clone_size | cdr3_nt | cdr3_aa
TRBJ2-1 | TRBV20-1 | - | few | TGCAGTGCACCTGGGAAAGGGAAAGATGAGCAGTTCTTC | CSAPGKGKDEQFF
TRBJ2-1 | TRBV5-1 | TRBD1 | few | TGCGCCAGCAGGTACAGGGGGGAGAATGAGCAGTTCTTC | CASRYRGENEQFF
TRBJ2-5 | TRBV28 | - | few | TGTGCCAGCATCGGAGGGGGAGCCGGCCAAAAGACCCAGTACTTC | CASIGGGAGQKTQYF
TRBJ2-3 | TRBV20-1 | TRBD2 | few | TGCAGTGCTCGTATCCTAGCGGGAGGTTCCACAGATACGCAGTATTTT | CSARILAGGSTDTQYF
TRBJ1-1 | TRBV7-2 | - | many | TGTGCCAGCAGTCTCAGGGGGAACACTGAAGCTTTCTTT | CASSLRGNTEAFF
TRBJ2-7 | TRBV27 | TRBD1 | many | TGTGCCAGCAGTTCTCGACAGGGTACCTACGAGCAGTACTTC | CASSSRQGTYEQYF
TRBJ2-7 | TRBV4-1 | - | few | TGCGCCAGCGCACCAAGAATGGTCGCCTACGAGCAGTACTTC | CASAPRMVAYEQYF
TRBJ2-5 | TRBV5-1 | TRBD1 | few | TGCGCCAGCAGCTTGGCCGGGACAGGGTCGGAGACCCAGTACTTC | CASSLAGTGSETQYF
TRBJ2-1 | TRBV6-2/TRBV6-3 | TRBD2 | many | TGTGCCAGCAGTTACAACGGACTAGCGGGGGACAATGAGCAGTTCTTC | CASSYNGLAGDNEQFF
TRBJ1-1 | TRBV7-6 | - | few | TGTGCCAGCAGCGACTTGACAGGCACTGAAGCTTTCTTT | CASSDLTGTEAFF
TRBJ2-1 | TRBV11-3 | - | - | TGTGCCAGCAGCTTAGGAGGATCTCAGGATGAGCAGTTCTTC | CASSLGGSQDEQFF
TRBJ2-5 | TRBV21-1 | - | - | TGTGCCAGCAGGGATGGGCTAGCGGGAGGAATTGATGAAGAGACCCAGTACTTC | CASRDGLAGGIDEETQYF
TRBJ2-2 | TRBV29-1 | - | few | TGCAGCGTTCGGCCCAGGGGTAGCACCGGGGAGCTGTTTTTT | CSVRPRGSTGELFF
TRBJ2-7 | TRBV6-2/TRBV6-3 | - | few | TGTGCCAGCAGTTATCCGGACTTC | CASSYPDF
TRBJ2-1 | TRBV28 | - | - | TGTGCCAGCATCGGTTTAGAGGGCGGGAATGGCTACAATGAGCAGTTCTTC | CASIGLEGGNGYNEQFF
TRBJ2-5 | TRBV20-1 | TRBD2 | - | TGCAGTGCTAGAACAGTAGCGGGAGGGCCGGTACAGACCCAGTACTTC | CSARTVAGGPVQTQYF
TRBJ2-2 | TRBV13 | TRBD2 | - | TGTACCAGCAGCCCCCGATCGACTAGCGGGAGGATTCCCGGGGAGCTGTTTTTT | CTSSPRSTSGRIPGELFF
TRBJ2-7 | TRBV9 | - | - | TGTGCCAGCAGCGTTTCCGGAGGGACTCTTTACGAGCAGTACTTC | CASSVSGGTLYEQYF
TRBJ2-5 | TRBV20-1 | TRBD2 | - | TGCAGTGCTAGCCCAGCGGGAGGATCCCAAGAGACCCAGTACTTC | CSASPAGGSQETQYF
TRBJ2-1 | TRBV5-1 | TRBD2 | few | TGCGCCAGCAGCTTGGCCTCTAGCGGGAGAGATGAGCAGTTCTTC | CASSLASSGRDEQFF
TRBJ2-1 | TRBV11-2 | TRBD2 | few | TGTGCCAGCAGCAAACCCCCTTTGCCTAGCGGGAGTGTCAATGAGCAGTTCTTC | CASSKPPLPSGSVNEQFF
TRBJ1-5 | TRBV20-1 | - | - | TGCAGTGCTAGTCTAACAGGGTCGACGTTTAATCAGCCCCAGCATTTT | CSASLTGSTFNQPQHF
TRBJ1-3 | TRBV10-3 | - | - | TGTGCCATCAGTGAGTCGGCAGCCTCTGGAAACACCATATATTTT | CAISESAASGNTIYF
TRBJ2-4 | TRBV6-2/TRBV6-3 | TRBD2 | few | TGTGCCAGCAGTCATCTAGCGGGAGGGCCCTCGTACATTCAGTACTTC | CASSHLAGGPSYIQYF
TRBJ2-3 | TRBV20-1 | - | few | TGCAGTGCTATCCGAGGGGGGACTAGCACAGATACGCAGTATTTT | CSAIRGGTSTDTQYF
TRBJ2-3 | TRBV20-1 | - | - | TGCAGTGCCCTGAGGGGGGCAAGTAGCACAGATACGCAGTATTTT | CSALRGASSTDTQYF
TRBJ2-1 | TRBV10-3 | - | many | TGTGCCATCAGTGACCAGGGTGCGGTGGCTGAGCAGTTCTTC | CAISDQGAVAEQFF
TRBJ2-3 | TRBV10-3 | TRBD1 | many | TGTGCCATCAGTGAGGACAGGGACACAGATACGCAGTATTTT | CAISEDRDTDTQYF